This T cell receptor beta chain was recovered during a study of Ad26.COV2.S vaccination and SARS-CoV-2 variants. Study information: The study gave Ad26.COV2.S intramuscularly, once or twice 56 days apart. Study results and caveats: Higher spike-specific TCR breadth was found in vaccine recipients than in placebo recipients. Breadth of non-spike TCRs did not differ between vaccinees and placebo recipients. Measurements of TCR breadth and depth may have given underestimates of the total T cell responses.

Of note for this clone: The antigen remains undetermined.

V was clipped by 0 bases and J by 6 bases, with 11 bases between them. The CDR3 contains 14 residues. Germline CDR1 is KGHSH and CDR2 is LQKENI. As for treatment: around 19 received Ad26.COV2.S at low or high dose, single or two shots; several received placebo; per-sample allocation not given. Specimens were obtained on day 63 following the first vaccine or placebo injection. Assay: immunoSEQ multiplex PCR; the TCRdb copy retains only in-frame clones and omits some. The table has hundreds of thousands of clones, 75% to 90% seen once. The specimen was peripheral blood, collected in a trial of Ad26.COV2.S vaccine versus placebo. V is TRBV18 and J is TRBJ1-2; a possible D gene is TRBD1 (5 bases). The TCR comes from a person between 18 and 60 years old who received the Ad26.COV2.S COVID-19 vaccine or a placebo. The CDR3 DNA reads as TGTGCCAGCTCACCACCAGGTCCGGGGGATGGCTACACCTTC. This codes for CASSPPGPGDGYTF.